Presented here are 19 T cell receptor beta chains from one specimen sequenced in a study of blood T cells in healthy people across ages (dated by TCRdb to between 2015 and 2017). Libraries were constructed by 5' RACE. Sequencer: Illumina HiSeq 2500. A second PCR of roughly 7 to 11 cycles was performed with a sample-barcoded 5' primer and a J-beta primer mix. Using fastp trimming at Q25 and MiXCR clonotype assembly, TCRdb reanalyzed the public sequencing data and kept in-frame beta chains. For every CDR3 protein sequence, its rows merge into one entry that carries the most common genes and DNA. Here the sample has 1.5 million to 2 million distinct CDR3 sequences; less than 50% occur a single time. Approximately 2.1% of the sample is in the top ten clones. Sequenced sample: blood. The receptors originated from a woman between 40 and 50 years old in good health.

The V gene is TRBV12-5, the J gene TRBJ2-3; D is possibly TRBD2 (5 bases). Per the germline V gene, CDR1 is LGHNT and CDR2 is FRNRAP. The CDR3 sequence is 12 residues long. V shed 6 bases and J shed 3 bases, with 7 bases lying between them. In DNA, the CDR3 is TGTGCTAGTGGAACTAGAACAGATACGCAGTATTTT. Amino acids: CASGTRTDTQYF.

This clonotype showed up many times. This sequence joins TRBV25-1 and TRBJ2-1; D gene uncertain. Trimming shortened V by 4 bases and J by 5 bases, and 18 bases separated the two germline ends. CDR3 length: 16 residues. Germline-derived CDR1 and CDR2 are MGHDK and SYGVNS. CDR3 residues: CASSATLNRVNNEQFF. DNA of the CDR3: TGTGCCAGCAGTGCCACCTTGAATCGGGTAAACAATGAGCAGTTCTTC.

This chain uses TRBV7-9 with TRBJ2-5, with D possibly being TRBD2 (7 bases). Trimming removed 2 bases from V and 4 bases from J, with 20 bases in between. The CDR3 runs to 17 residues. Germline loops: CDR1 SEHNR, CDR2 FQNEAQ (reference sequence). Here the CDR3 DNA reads TGTGCCAGCAGCTTATCGGTGAGGGGGGGCCGTGGAGAGACCCAGTACTTC. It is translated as CASSLSVRGGRGETQYF.

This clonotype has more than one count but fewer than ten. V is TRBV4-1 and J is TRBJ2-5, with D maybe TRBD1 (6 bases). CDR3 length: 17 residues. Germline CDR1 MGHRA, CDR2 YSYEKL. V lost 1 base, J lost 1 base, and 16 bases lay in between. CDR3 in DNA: TGCGCCAGCAGCCAAGGCTATTCCGGGACACCCCAAGAGACCCAGTACTTC. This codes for CASSQGYSGTPQETQYF.

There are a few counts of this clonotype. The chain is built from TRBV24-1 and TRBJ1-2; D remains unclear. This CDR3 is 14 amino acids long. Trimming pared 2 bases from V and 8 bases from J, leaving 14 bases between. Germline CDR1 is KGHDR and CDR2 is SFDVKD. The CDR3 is CATSDSILSGGYTF. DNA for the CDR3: TGTGCCACCAGTGATTCCATACTTAGCGGGGGCTACACCTTC.

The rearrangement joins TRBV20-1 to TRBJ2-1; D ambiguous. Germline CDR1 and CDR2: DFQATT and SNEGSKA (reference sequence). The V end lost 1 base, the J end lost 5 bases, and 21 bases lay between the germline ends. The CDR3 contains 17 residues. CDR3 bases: TGCAGTGCTAGAGTCCCAGGAATGGTACTAACCGACAATGAGCAGTTCTTC. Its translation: CSARVPGMVLTDNEQFF.

CDR3 nucleotide sequence: TGCGCCAGCAGCTTGGGGCAGCAGCATCAGTACTTC. Translated: CASSLGQQHQYF. The chain links TRBV5-1 to TRBJ2-7; no definite D call. The CDR3 covers 12 residues. CDR1 SGHRS and CDR2 YFSETQ come from the germline V gene. V dropped 0 bases and J dropped 10 bases, with 11 bases sitting between them.

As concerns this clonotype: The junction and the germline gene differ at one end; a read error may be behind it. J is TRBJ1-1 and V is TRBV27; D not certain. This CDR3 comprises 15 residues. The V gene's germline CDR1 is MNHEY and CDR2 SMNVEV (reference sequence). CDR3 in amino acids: CASSLGFATAYEVFF. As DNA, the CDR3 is TGTGCCAGCAGTCTAGGCTTTGCGACGGCTTATGAAGTTTTCTTT.

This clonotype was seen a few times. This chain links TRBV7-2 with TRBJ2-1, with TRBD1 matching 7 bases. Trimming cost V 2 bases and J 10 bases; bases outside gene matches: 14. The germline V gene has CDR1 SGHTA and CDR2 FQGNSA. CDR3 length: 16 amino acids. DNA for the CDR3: TGTGCCAGCAGCTTAAGGCAGGGGGTATCCGCACAGGAGCAGTTCTTC. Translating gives CASSLRQGVSAQEQFF. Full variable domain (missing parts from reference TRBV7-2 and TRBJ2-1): GAGVSQSPSNKVTEKGKDVELRCDPISGHTALYWYRQSLGQGLEFLIYFQGNSAPDKSGLPSDRFSAERTGGSVSTLTIQRTQQEDSAVYLCASSLRQGVSAQEQFFGPGTRLTVL.

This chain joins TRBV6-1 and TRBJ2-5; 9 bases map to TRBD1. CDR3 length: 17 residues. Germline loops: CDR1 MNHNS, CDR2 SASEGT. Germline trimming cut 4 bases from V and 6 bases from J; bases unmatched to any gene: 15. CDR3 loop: CASSGQDRDRESKTQYF. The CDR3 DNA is TGTGCCAGCAGTGGGCAAGACCGGGACAGGGAATCGAAGACCCAGTACTTC.

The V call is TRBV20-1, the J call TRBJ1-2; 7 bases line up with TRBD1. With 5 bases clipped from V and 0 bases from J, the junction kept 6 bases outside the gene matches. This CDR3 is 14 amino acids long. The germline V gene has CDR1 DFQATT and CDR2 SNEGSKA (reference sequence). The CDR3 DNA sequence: TGCAGTGCTGGGCAGGGGGGAGCTAACTATGGCTACACCTTC. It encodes CSAGQGGANYGYTF.

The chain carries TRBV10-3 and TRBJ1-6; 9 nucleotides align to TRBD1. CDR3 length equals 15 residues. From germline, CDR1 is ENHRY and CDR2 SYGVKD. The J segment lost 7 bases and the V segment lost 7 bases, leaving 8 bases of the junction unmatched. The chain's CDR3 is CAITREGQGNSPLHF. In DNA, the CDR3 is TGTGCCATCACCCGGGAGGGACAGGGAAATTCACCCCTCCACTTT.

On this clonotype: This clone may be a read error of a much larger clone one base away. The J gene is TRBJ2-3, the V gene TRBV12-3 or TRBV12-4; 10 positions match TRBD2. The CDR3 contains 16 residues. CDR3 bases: TGTGCCAGCAGTTTGGGAGCGGGGGGGCACACAGATGCGCAGTATTTT. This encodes CASSLGAGGHTDAQYF.

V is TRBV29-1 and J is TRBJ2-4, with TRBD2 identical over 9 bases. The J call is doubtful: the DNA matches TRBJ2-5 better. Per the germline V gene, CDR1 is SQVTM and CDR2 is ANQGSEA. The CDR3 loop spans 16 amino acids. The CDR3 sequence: CSAVRQRGAVEETQYF. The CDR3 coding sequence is TGCAGCGCCGTCCGACAGCGGGGGGCAGTGGAAGAGACCCAGTACTTC.

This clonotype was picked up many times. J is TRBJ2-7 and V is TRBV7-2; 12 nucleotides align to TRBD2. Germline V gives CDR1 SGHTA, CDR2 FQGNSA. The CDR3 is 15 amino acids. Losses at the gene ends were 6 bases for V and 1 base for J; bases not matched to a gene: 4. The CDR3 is CASRPGLAGSYEQYF. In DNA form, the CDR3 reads TGTGCCAGCAGACCTGGACTAGCGGGATCCTACGAGCAGTACTTC.

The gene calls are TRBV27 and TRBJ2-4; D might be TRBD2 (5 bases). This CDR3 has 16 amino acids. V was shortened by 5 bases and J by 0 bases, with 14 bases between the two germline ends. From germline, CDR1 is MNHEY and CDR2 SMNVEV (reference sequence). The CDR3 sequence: CASSRGSSLAKNIQYF. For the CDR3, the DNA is TGTGCCAGCAGTCGAGGGTCTTCCCTAGCCAAAAACATTCAGTACTTC.

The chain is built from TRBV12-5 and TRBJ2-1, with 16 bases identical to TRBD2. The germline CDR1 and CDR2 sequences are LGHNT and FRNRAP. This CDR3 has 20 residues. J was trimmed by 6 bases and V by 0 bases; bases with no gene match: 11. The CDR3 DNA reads TGTGCTAGTGGTTTGGTGACGGGACTAGCGGGGGGGCCAAGCTGCAATGAGCAGTTCTTC. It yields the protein CASGLVTGLAGGPSCNEQFF.

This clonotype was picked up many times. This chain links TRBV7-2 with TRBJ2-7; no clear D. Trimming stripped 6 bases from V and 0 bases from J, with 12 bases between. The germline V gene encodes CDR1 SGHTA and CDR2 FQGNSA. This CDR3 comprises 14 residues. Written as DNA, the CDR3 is TGTGCCAGCAGTCTGGAATTCTCCTCCTACGAGCAGTACTTC. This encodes CASSLEFSSYEQYF.

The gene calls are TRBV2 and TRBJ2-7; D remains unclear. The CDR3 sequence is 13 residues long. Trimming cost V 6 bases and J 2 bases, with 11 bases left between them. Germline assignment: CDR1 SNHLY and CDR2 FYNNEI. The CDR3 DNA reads TGTGCCAGCAGAACTGCGATGACCTACGAGCAGTACTTC. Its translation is CASRTAMTYEQYF.